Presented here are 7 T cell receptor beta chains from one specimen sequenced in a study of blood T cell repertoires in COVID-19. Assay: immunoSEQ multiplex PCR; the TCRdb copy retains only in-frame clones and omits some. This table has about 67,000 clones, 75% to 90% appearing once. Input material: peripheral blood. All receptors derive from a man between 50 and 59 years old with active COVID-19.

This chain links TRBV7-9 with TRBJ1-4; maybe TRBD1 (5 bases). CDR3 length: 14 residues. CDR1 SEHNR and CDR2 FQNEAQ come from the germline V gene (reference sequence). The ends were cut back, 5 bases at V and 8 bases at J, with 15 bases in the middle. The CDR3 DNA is TGTGCCAGCAGCCTAATCGGGGGTCGGGAAAAACTGTTTTTT. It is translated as CASSLIGGREKLFF.

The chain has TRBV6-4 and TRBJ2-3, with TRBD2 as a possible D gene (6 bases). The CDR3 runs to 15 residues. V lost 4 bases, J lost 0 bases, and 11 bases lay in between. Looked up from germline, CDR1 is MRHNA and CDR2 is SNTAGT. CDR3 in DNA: TGTGCCAGCAGTGTGGACTATACTAGCACAGATACGCAGTATTTT. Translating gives CASSVDYTSTDTQYF.

Here the CDR3 DNA reads TGTGCCAGCAGCACGACATCCTACGAGCAGTACTTC. It codes for CASSTTSYEQYF. The gene calls are TRBV7-2 and TRBJ2-7, with D unclear. V was trimmed by 5 bases and J by 1 base, leaving 6 bases between them. The CDR3 is 12 residues long. Germline CDR1 is SGHTA and CDR2 is FQGNSA.

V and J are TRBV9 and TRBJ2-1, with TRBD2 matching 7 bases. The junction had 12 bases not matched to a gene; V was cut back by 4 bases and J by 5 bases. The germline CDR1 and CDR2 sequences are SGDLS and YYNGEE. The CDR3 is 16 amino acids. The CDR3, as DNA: TGTGCCAGCAGCCCTGGGACTACTCGGAGCCACAATGAGCAGTTCTTC. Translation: CASSPGTTRSHNEQFF.

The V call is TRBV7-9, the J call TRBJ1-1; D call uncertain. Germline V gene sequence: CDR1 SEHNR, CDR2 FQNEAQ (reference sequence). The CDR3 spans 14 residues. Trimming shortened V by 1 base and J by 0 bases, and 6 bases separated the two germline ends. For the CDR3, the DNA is TGTGCCAGCAGCTTAGGAGTTATGAACACTGAAGCTTTCTTT. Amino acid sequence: CASSLGVMNTEAFF.

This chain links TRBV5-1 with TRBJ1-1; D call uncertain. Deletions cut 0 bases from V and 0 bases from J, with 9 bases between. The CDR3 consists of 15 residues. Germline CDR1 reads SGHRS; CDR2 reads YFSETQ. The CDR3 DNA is TGCGCCAGCAGCTTGGACGCCAGTTTGAACACTGAAGCTTTCTTT. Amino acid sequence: CASSLDASLNTEAFF.

For the CDR3, the DNA is TGCGCCAGCAGCTTGAGGACAGGGGGCTCGGCTGAAGCTTTCTTT. Its translation: CASSLRTGGSAEAFF. This rearrangement joins TRBV5-1 to TRBJ1-1; TRBD1 matches 11 bases. J lost 6 bases, V lost 1 base, and 5 bases had no gene match. The CDR3 length is 15 residues. Per the germline V gene, CDR1 is SGHRS and CDR2 is YFSETQ.